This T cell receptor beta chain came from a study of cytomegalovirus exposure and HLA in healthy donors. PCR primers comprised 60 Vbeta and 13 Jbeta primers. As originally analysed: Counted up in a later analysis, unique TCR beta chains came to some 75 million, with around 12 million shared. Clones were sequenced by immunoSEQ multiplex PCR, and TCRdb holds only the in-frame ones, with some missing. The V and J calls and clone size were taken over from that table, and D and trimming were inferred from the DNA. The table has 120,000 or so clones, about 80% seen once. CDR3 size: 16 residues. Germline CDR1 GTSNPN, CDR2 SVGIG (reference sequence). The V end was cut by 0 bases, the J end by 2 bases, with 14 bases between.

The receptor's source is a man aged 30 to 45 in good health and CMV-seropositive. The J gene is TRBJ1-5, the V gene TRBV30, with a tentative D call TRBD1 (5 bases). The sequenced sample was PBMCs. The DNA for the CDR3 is TGTGCCTGGAGTGTACATTCAGGGTTCGGCAATCAGCCCCAGCATTTT. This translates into CAWSVHSGFGNQPQHF.